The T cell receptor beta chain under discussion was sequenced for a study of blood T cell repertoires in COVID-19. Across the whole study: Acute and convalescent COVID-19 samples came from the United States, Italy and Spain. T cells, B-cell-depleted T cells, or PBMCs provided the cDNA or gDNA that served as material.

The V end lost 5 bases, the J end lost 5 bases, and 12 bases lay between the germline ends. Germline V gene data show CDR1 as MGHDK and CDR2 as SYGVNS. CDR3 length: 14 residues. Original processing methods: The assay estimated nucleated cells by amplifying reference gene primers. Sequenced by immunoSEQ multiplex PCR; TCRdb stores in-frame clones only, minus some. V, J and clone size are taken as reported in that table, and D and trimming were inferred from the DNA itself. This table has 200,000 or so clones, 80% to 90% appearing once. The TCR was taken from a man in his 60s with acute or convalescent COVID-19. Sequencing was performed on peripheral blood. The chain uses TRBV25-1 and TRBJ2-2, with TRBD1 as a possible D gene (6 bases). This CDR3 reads CASSKDSGTGELFF. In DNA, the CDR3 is TGTGCCAGCAGTAAGGACAGTGGGACCGGGGAGCTGTTTTTT.